These 2 T cell receptor beta chains came from one sample sequenced in a study of T-cell memory formation after mild COVID-19. One entry per CDR3 protein results from TCRdb running MiXCR on the 5' RACE reads. Of over 30,000 distinct CDR3 sequences in the sample, more than 9.5% are singletons; the top ten hold about 32%. Source material: PBMCs or a T cell subset sorted from them (not recorded which). These receptors originate from a man aged 18 to 30 who had mild COVID-19 (a few samples of this study predate the infection). Cell type and time point are not known.

This clonotype was detected once. CDR3 sequence: CASSPPSGGDKETQYF. CDR3 in DNA: TGTGCCAGCTCACCTCCTAGCGGGGGGGACAAAGAGACCCAGTACTTC. The J gene is TRBJ2-5, the V gene TRBV18; the match to TRBD2 covers 12 bases. V lost 3 bases, J lost 3 bases, and 5 bases stayed unmatched. Looked up from germline, CDR1 is KGHSH and CDR2 is LQKENI. This CDR3 is 16 amino acids long.

This clonotype was observed many times. The V and J genes are TRBV6-5 and TRBJ2-7, with TRBD2 matching 11 bases. Germline CDR1 MNHEY, CDR2 SVGAGI. V dropped 6 bases and J dropped 7; count of bases not matched to a gene: 8. The CDR3 extends over 14 amino acids. The CDR3 protein is CASSYSGGAGEQYF. CDR3 sequence (DNA): TGTGCCAGCAGCTATAGCGGGGGGGCGGGGGAGCAGTACTTC.